The entry that follows covers one TCR beta chain sequence. As yet, its antigen is unknown. These data originate in a study of T cell responses to AZD1222 COVID-19 vaccine. Study-wide points: Spike-specific TCR depth and breadth grew after two AZD1222 doses. Of spike-specific TCRs, nearly half reportedly target regions left unmutated in variants. It should be noted that donors were predominantly white British and more often female, and clonal diversity was possibly underestimated.

V was trimmed by 5 bases and J by 4 bases, leaving 8 bases between them. CDR1 and CDR2 from the germline V gene are SEHNR and FQNEAQ (reference sequence). CDR3 length: 13 amino acids. Clones were sequenced by immunoSEQ multiplex PCR, and TCRdb holds only the in-frame ones, with some missing. The sample holds 150,000 to 200,000 clones, about 90% seen once. The V call is TRBV7-9, the J call TRBJ2-2; D gene uncertain. This material consisted of peripheral blood, taken 28 days after the second AZD1222 dose. The sequence was collected from an adult who received the AZD1222 COVID-19 vaccine. CDR3 in amino acids: CASSPRSTGELFF. The CDR3 DNA follows: TGTGCCAGCAGCCCCCGTAGCACCGGGGAGCTGTTTTTT.